What follows are 20 T cell receptor beta chains derived from one specimen sequenced in a study of blood T cell repertoires in COVID-19 (dated by TCRdb to 2020 to 2021). Library preparation used the immunoSEQ multiplex PCR assay. TCRdb provides this immuneACCESS table in a form limited to in-frame rearrangements. Some clones are lacking; in checked studies, under half of them reflect an unresolved V gene, and why the rest are absent is not known. A total of 120,000 or so clones appear in this sample, approximately 90% of them only once. Clones ranked in the top ten supply about 8% of the sample. The material sequenced was peripheral blood. All receptors come from a middle-aged man with acute or convalescent COVID-19.

The J gene is TRBJ1-1, the V gene TRBV19; D call uncertain. The CDR3 totals 15 residues. With 3 bases removed from V and 1 base from J, the gap between germline ends came to 12 bases. Germline-derived CDR1 and CDR2 are LNHDA and SQIVND (reference sequence). The CDR3 region is CASSILSWQNTEAFF. As DNA, the CDR3 is TGTGCCAGTAGTATCCTTTCGTGGCAGAACACTGAAGCTTTCTTT.

The rearrangement links TRBV6-5 to TRBJ1-2, with TRBD1 matching 8 bases. V trimming: 7 bases; J trimming: 7 bases; junction bases outside the gene matches: 11. CDR1 is MNHEY and CDR2 is SVGAGI in the germline V gene. The CDR3 spans 14 residues. CDR3 region: CASNPTGGWGGYTF. The CDR3 DNA reads TGTGCCAGCAACCCTACAGGGGGATGGGGTGGCTACACCTTC.

The chain employs TRBV2 and TRBJ1-2; tentative D call: TRBD1 (5 bases). CDR3 length: 14 amino acids. Germline CDR1 and CDR2: SNHLY and FYNNEI. V dropped 2 bases and J dropped 4 bases, with 11 bases sitting between them. The chain's CDR3 is CASSERRGSYGYTF. The CDR3 bases are TGTGCCAGCAGTGAAAGGAGGGGAAGCTATGGCTACACCTTC.

This clone showed up just once. The V gene is TRBV5-4, the J gene TRBJ2-1, with unresolved D. Trimming cost V 4 bases and J 0 bases, with 11 bases left between them. CDR1 is SGHNT, CDR2 YYREEE, per germline (reference sequence). The CDR3 runs 15 residues. CDR3 region: CASSPEVSSYNEQFF. CDR3 bases: TGTGCCAGCAGCCCCGAGGTGAGCTCCTACAATGAGCAGTTCTTC.

The chain couples TRBV12-5 to TRBJ1-1; the D gene is possibly TRBD1 (5 bases). The V gene lost 11 bases and the J gene lost 4 bases, with 17 bases spanning the gap. CDR1 LGHNT and CDR2 FRNRAP come from the germline V gene. The CDR3 is made up of 13 amino acids. The CDR3 region is CAAGRVVGTEAFF. The CDR3 DNA reads TGTGCTGCGGGACGGGTGGTGGGCACTGAAGCTTTCTTT.

The V call is TRBV23-1, the J call TRBJ1-6; D perhaps matches TRBD1 (5 bases). TRBV23-1 is annotated as an ORF whose role is uncertain. V was trimmed by 10 bases and J by 7 bases, leaving 14 bases between them. There are 13 residues in the CDR3. The CDR3 coding sequence is TGCGCCACCCCTGGGGGGTTCAATTCACCCCTCCACTTT. It is translated as CATPGGFNSPLHF.

Notes on this clone: This sample includes further DNA sequences coding for the same CDR3. This sequence joins TRBV11-3 and TRBJ1-6; 9 nucleotides agree with TRBD1. Trimming took 5 bases from V and 7 from J; bases not matched to a gene: 3. CDR3 size: 14 residues. Germline CDR1 and CDR2: SGHNT and YENEEA. This CDR3 reads CASSAGTGNSPLHF. The DNA of the CDR3 is TGTGCCAGCAGCGCGGGGACAGGGAATTCACCCCTCCACTTT.

V and J are TRBV2 and TRBJ2-1; tentative D call: TRBD2 (7 bases). Germline assignment: CDR1 SNHLY and CDR2 FYNNEI. The CDR3 spans 14 residues. V lost 10 bases and J lost 0, with 13 bases in between. The CDR3 here is CANEGGSSYNEQFF. The CDR3 region has the DNA TGTGCCAATGAGGGGGGGAGCTCCTACAATGAGCAGTTCTTC.

The J gene is TRBJ2-7, the V gene TRBV2; no firm D call. The CDR3 is 12 residues long. CDR1 is SNHLY, CDR2 FYNNEI, per germline. The V end lost 3 bases, the J end lost 2 bases, and 5 bases lay between the germline ends. This CDR3 reads CASSDAAYEQYF. CDR3 sequence (DNA): TGTGCCAGCAGTGATGCGGCCTACGAGCAGTACTTC.

The chain links TRBV5-4 to TRBJ2-7, with a weak D call TRBD1 (5 bases). This CDR3 spans 15 amino acids. Deletions cut 0 bases from V and 1 base from J, with 11 bases between. Germline CDR1 is SGHNT and CDR2 is YYREEE (reference sequence). The CDR3 here is CASSLGSGFSYEQYF. CDR3 coding DNA: TGTGCCAGCAGCTTGGGTTCAGGGTTTTCCTACGAGCAGTACTTC.

The genes are TRBV15 and TRBJ2-1; 7 nucleotides align to TRBD2. The germline CDR1 and CDR2 sequences are LNHNV and YYDKDF (reference sequence). The length of the CDR3 is 15 residues. V trimming: 6 bases; J trimming: 4 bases; junction bases outside the gene matches: 9. The CDR3 reads CATSQASGTYNEQFF. CDR3 DNA sequence: TGTGCCACCAGTCAGGCTAGCGGCACTTACAATGAGCAGTTCTTC.

Only a few counts were recorded for this clone. The rearrangement links TRBV7-8 to TRBJ2-3; perhaps TRBD1 as D (5 bases). Germline V lookup: CDR1 SGHVS, CDR2 FQNEAQ. The CDR3 consists of 17 residues. Trimming removed 2 bases from V and 2 bases from J, with 17 bases in between. In DNA form, the CDR3 reads TGTGCCAGCAGCTTACGACAGAGATCCTTCCCCACAGATACGCAGTATTTT. Translated, it gives CASSLRQRSFPTDTQYF.

This chain uses TRBV12-5 with TRBJ2-3; D gene uncertain. V shed 10 bases and J shed 3 bases, with 14 bases lying between them. The CDR3 sequence is 13 residues long. Germline loops: CDR1 LGHNT, CDR2 FRNRAP. The CDR3 is CAKRDPLTDTQYF. The CDR3 DNA reads as TGTGCTAAGCGAGACCCCCTTACAGATACGCAGTATTTT.

The chain joins TRBV7-2 to TRBJ2-1; D perhaps matches TRBD1 (5 bases). CDR1 and CDR2 (germline): SGHTA, FQGNSA. The CDR3 consists of 11 residues. V shed 2 bases and J shed 10 bases, with 6 bases lying between them. The CDR3: CASSLTGEQFF. The CDR3, as DNA: TGTGCCAGCAGCTTAACAGGCGAGCAGTTCTTC.

The V gene is TRBV24-1, the J gene TRBJ2-2; 14 bases match TRBD2. The ends lost 5 bases at V and 5 bases at J; junction bases unmatched: 12. From germline, CDR1 is KGHDR and CDR2 SFDVKD. The CDR3 sequence is 19 residues long. CDR3 DNA sequence: TGTGCCACCAGTGCAACATCGGGACTAGCGGGAGTTCAAACCGGGGAGCTGTTTTTT. This codes for CATSATSGLAGVQTGELFF.

The chain links TRBV6-2 or TRBV6-3 to TRBJ2-2, with 7 bases matching TRBD2. V shed 2 bases and J 7 bases; nucleotides not matched to a gene: 10. The CDR3 covers 16 residues. Germline CDR1 reads MNHEY; CDR2 reads SVGEGT. For the CDR3, the DNA is TGTGCCAGCAGTTACATAGGACTAGAAGGGAGCGGGGAGCTGTTTTTT. Amino acids: CASSYIGLEGSGELFF.

The chain recombines TRBV5-1 with TRBJ2-3, with a weak D call TRBD1 (6 bases). V was trimmed by 4 bases and J by 5 bases, leaving 17 bases between them. Germline CDR1 reads SGHRS; CDR2 reads YFSETQ. The CDR3 runs 15 residues. The CDR3: CASSPYPNREDTQYF. The CDR3 DNA reads TGCGCCAGCAGCCCCTACCCCAACAGGGAAGATACGCAGTATTTT.

V gene TRBV9 combines with J gene TRBJ2-3; D is possibly TRBD1 (6 bases). From germline, CDR1 is SGDLS and CDR2 YYNGEE. The CDR3 runs to 14 residues. Trimming pared 0 bases from V and 4 bases from J, leaving 9 bases between. The CDR3 region is CASSVGQGPDTQYF. In DNA form, the CDR3 reads TGTGCCAGCAGCGTAGGTCAGGGGCCAGATACGCAGTATTTT. The full variable domain, its missing parts supplied by reference TRBV9 and TRBJ2-3, is DSGVTQTPKHLITATGQRVTLRCSPRSGDLSVYWYQQSLDQGLQFLIQYYNGEERAKGNILERFSAQQFPDLHSELNLSSLELGDSALYFCASSVGQGPDTQYFGPGTRLTVL.

The chain recombines TRBV27 with TRBJ2-7, with no clear D. Germline V gives CDR1 MNHEY, CDR2 SMNVEV (reference sequence). This CDR3 region has 13 residues. V was pared by 0 bases and J by 4 bases, with 7 bases between. CDR3 nucleotide sequence: TGTGCCAGCAGTTTATCGGAACAGTACGAGCAGTACTTC. It encodes CASSLSEQYEQYF.

The V and J genes are TRBV9 and TRBJ2-1, with D maybe TRBD1 (6 bases). Germline V gene data show CDR1 as SGDLS and CDR2 as YYNGEE. This CDR3 has 15 amino acids. Deletions cut 4 bases from V and 4 bases from J, with 15 bases between. CDR3 bases: TGTGCCAGCAGCCCAATTCTAGGGGGTTACAATGAGCAGTTCTTC. This encodes CASSPILGGYNEQFF.